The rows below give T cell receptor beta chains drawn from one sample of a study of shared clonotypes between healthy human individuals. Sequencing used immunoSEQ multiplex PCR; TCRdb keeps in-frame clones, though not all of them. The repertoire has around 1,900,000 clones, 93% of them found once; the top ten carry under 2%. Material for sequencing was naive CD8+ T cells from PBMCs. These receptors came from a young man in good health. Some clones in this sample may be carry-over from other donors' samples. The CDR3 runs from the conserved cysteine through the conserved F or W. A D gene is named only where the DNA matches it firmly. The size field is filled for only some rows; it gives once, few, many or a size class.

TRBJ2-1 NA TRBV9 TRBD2 TGTGCCAGCAGCGTCGCAGAGGCAGGGACTAGCGGGAGGCACTACAATGAGCAGTTCTTC CASSVAEAGTSGRHYNEQFF
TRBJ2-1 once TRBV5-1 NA TGCGCCAGCAGCGGTTTTGAGCCGACCCAGAGCTCCTACAATGAGCAGTTCTTC CASSGFEPTQSSYNEQFF
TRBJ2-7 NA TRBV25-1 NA TGTGCCAGCAGTGAGGGCCTCGGTTCCTACGAGCAGTACTTC CASSEGLGSYEQYF
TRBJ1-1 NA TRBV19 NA TGTGCCAGTAGTCCCAATTGGGTTCAGAACACTGAAGCTTTCTTT CASSPNWVQNTEAFF
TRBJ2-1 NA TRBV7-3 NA TGTGCCAGCAGCTTGGGCGGCTTTGCCGGCAATGAGCAGTTCTTC CASSLGGFAGNEQFF
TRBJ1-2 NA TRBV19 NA TGTGCGACCAGCAGCTATGGCTACACCTTC CATSSYGYTF
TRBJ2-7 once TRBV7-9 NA TGTGCCAGCAGCTCCCCCGTTTCCTACGAGCAGTACTTC CASSSPVSYEQYF
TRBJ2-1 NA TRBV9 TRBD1 TGTGCCAGCAGCGATTACAGGGGAAGGTCCTACAATGAGCAGTTCTTC CASSDYRGRSYNEQFF
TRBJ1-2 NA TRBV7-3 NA TGTGCCAGCAGCTTAGTGGTTCAGGGAGGCTATGGCTACACCTTC CASSLVVQGGYGYTF
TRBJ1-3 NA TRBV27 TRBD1 TGTGCCAGCAGTTCGATAACAGGGGGCCCAACGGCTGGAAACACCATATATTTT CASSSITGGPTAGNTIYF
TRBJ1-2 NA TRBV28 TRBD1 TGTGCCAGCAGTCCTCAGGGGGCGCATGATGGCTACACCTTC CASSPQGAHDGYTF
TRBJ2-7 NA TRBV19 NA TGTGCCAGTAGTATGGGGACCGCGGGAGAGCAGTACTTC CASSMGTAGEQYF
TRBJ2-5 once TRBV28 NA TGTGCCAGCAGTCCCGGGTCACATAATTACCAAGAGACCCAGTACTTC CASSPGSHNYQETQYF
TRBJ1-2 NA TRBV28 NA TGTGCCACCCCGGACAGAACTAACTATGGCTACACCTTC CATPDRTNYGYTF
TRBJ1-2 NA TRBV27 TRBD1 TGTGCCAGCAGTACCTGGGACAGGGGGATCATGAACTATGGCTACACCTTC CASSTWDRGIMNYGYTF
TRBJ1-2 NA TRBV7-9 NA TGTGCCAGCAGCCAAGAACGGCGGGACTTTCTACTCGAGGGCTACACCTTC CASSQERRDFLLEGYTF
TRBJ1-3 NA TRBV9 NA TGTGCCAGCAGCGACAGCCAGGGGAGGGGAAACACCATATATTTT CASSDSQGRGNTIYF
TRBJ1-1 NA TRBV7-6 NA TGTGCCATACGGGGTATGTCCACTGAAGCTTTCTTT CAIRGMSTEAFF
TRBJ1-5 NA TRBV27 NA TGTGCCAGCAGCCCTGGGGGGGTCGGGTTTCAGCCCCAGCATTTT CASSPGGVGFQPQHF
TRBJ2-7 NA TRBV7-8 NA TGTGCCAGCAACAAGCGTGGGGACGAGCAGTACTTC CASNKRGDEQYF
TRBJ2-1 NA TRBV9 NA TGTGCCAGCAGCGTAGCGGTCCTAAGCTACAATGAGCAGTTCTTC CASSVAVLSYNEQFF
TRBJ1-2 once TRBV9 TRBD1 TGTGCCAGCAGCGTAGGGGACAGGGCGAGGAACTATGGCTACACCTTC CASSVGDRARNYGYTF
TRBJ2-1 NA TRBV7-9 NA TGTGCCAGCAGCTGGTTACTATTAGACTCCTACAATGAGCAGTTCTTC CASSWLLLDSYNEQFF
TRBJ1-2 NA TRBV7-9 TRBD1 TGTGCCAGCAGCTTAGGGACAGGGGAGGACTATGGCTACACCTTC CASSLGTGEDYGYTF
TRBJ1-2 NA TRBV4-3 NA TGCGCCAGCAGCCAAGACCCCCAGATATCTAACTATGGCTACACCTTC CASSQDPQISNYGYTF
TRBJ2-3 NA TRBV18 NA TGTGCCAGCTCACCAGCTAGCCCCATGGCGCAGTATTTT CASSPASPMAQYF
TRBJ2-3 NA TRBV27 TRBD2 TGTGCCAGCAGTACTAGCGGGAGGTCGGGAGATACGCAGTATTTT CASSTSGRSGDTQYF
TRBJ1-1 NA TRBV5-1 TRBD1 TGCGCCAGCGCAACGGGACAGGGAAGAAACACTGAAGCTTTCTTT CASATGQGRNTEAFF
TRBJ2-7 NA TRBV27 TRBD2 TGTGCCAGCAGTTTAATCCGGACTAGCGGGAGGGAGCAGTACTTC CASSLIRTSGREQYF
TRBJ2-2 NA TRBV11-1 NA TGTGCCAGCAGTCCGCGCCTGGCCGGGGAGCTGTTTTTT CASSPRLAGELFF
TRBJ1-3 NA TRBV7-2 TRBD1 TGTGCCAGCAGCTCGGACAGGGACGCCGGAAACACCATATATTTT CASSSDRDAGNTIYF
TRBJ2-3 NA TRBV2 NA TGTGCCAGCAGTGTGTTCAGGGATTACACAGATACGCAGTATTTT CASSVFRDYTDTQYF
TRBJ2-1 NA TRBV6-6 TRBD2 TGTGCCAGCACCATCCCGGGACTAGCGGCCTACAATGAGCAGTTCTTC CASTIPGLAAYNEQFF
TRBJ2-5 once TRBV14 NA TGTGCCAGCAGCCAAACGCCCGGGAATTTAGAGACCCAGTACTTC CASSQTPGNLETQYF
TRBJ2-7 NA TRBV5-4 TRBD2 TGTGCCAGCAGCCCGGGACTAGCGGGAACGTACGAGCAGTACTTC CASSPGLAGTYEQYF
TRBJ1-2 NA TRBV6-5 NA TGTGCCAGCAGTTACGGAGCTAACTATGGCTACACCTTC CASSYGANYGYTF
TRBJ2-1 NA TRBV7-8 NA TGTGCCAGCAGCCCCCCTGGGTTGTCCCATGAGCAGTTCTTC CASSPPGLSHEQFF
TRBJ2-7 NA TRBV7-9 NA TGTGCCAGCAGCCCGAATCGGGCCTACGAGCAGTACTTC CASSPNRAYEQYF
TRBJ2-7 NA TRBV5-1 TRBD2 TGCGCCAGCAGGGGCGGGGGGACCCACGAGCAGTACTTC CASRGGGTHEQYF
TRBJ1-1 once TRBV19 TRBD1 TGTGCCAGTAACCCCGGGACAGGCCTGATGAACACTGAAGCTTTCTTT CASNPGTGLMNTEAFF
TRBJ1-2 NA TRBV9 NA TGTGCCAGCAGCGTAGATGCGAAATCTGGGGACGGCTACACCTTC CASSVDAKSGDGYTF
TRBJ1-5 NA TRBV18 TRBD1 TGTGCCAGCTCACCACCCGACAGGGAAGGCCAGCCCCAGCATTTT CASSPPDREGQPQHF
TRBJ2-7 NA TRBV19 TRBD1 TGTGCCAGTAGTATGACAGGGTGGGGCGAGCAGTACTTC CASSMTGWGEQYF
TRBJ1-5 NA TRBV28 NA TGTGCCAGCTCCCGGGGCAGGGATAGCAATCAGCCCCAGCATTTT CASSRGRDSNQPQHF
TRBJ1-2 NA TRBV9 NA TGTGCCAGCAGCGTAGATAGTACGGGTCGGATTAACTATGGCTACACCTTC CASSVDSTGRINYGYTF
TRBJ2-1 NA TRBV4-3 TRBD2 TGCGCCAGCAGCCAAGATCCCCTGGGGGGGGAGGGAAGGAATGAGCAGTTCTTC CASSQDPLGGEGRNEQFF
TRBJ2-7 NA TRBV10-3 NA TGTGCCATCAGTGAGTCGAGGGCTACCTACGAGCAGTACTTC CAISESRATYEQYF
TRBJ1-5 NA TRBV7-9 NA TGTGCCAGCAGCTCCATTTATAGCAATCAGCCCCAGCATTTT CASSSIYSNQPQHF